These 23 T cell receptor beta chains were all obtained from the same sample, sequenced in a study of T-cell memory formation after mild COVID-19. TCRdb redid the calling of the 5' RACE reads with MiXCR, one entry per CDR3 protein. The data contain 250,000 to 350,000 distinct CDR3 sequences, roughly 17% of them singletons. Sequencing was done on a sample of PBMCs or a T cell subset sorted from them (not recorded which). These receptors originate from a man aged 18-30 years who had mild COVID-19 (a few samples of this study predate the infection). Cell type and time point are not known.

This clonotype was counted only a few times. The chain combines TRBV7-3 with TRBJ2-3; 9 bases are shared with TRBD1. Per the germline V gene, CDR1 is SGHTA and CDR2 is FQGTGA. The CDR3 is 15 residues long. J gave up 2 bases and V 5 bases, and 5 bases lay outside the gene matches. CDR3 bases: TGTGCCAGCAGCCCCGGGACAGGGTCCACAGATACGCAGTATTTT. Residues: CASSPGTGSTDTQYF.

This clonotype was recorded a few times. The V gene is TRBV5-1, the J gene TRBJ2-6; no reliable D call. The germline CDR1 and CDR2 sequences are SGHRS and YFSETQ. The CDR3 has 14 residues. V was cut by 0 bases and J by 4 bases, with 5 bases left in between. The CDR3 DNA reads as TGCGCCAGCAGCTTGGGGCAGGGGGCCAACGTCCTGACTTTC. Its protein product is CASSLGQGANVLTF.

The chain couples TRBV7-2 to TRBJ1-2, with 12 bases fitting TRBD1. This CDR3 region has 20 residues. Trimming at V came to 5 bases and at J to 8 bases, leaving 24 bases not matched to a gene. CDR1 and CDR2 (germline): SGHTA, FQGNSA. DNA of the CDR3: TGTGCCAGCAGCCCATTCAATGGGAGGGACAGGGGGCGAACACAACTCGGCTACACCTTC. This encodes CASSPFNGRDRGRTQLGYTF.

The CDR3 nucleotides read TGTGCCAGCAGCTTCGGGGGGCGATACGGTGAGCAGTTCTTC. Translated, it gives CASSFGGRYGEQFF. V is TRBV7-2 and J is TRBJ2-1; tentatively, D is TRBD2 (7 bases). With 3 bases removed from V and 9 bases from J, the gap between germline ends came to 15 bases. The germline V gene has CDR1 SGHTA and CDR2 FQGNSA. This CDR3 has 14 residues.

This clonotype was detected a few times. The rearrangement links TRBV3-1 to TRBJ1-6; no clear D. The CDR3 has 13 amino acids. From germline, CDR1 is LGHDT and CDR2 YNNKEL (reference sequence). V lost 3 bases to trimming and J lost 14 bases, with 14 bases between them. DNA for the CDR3: TGTGCCAGCAGCCAGAATGAAGGTTTGACCCTCCACTTT. This sequence encodes CASSQNEGLTLHF.

This clonotype has only one observation. V gene TRBV21-1 combines with J gene TRBJ2-4; the table gives TRBD2 as D, unverified against the DNA. TRBV21-1 is assigned pseudogene status. CDR3 length: 15 amino acids. The CDR3 coding sequence is TGTGCCAGCAGCACCTTAGCGGGGGGGATGGACATTCAGTACTTC. Its translation is CASSTLAGGMDIQYF.

This clonotype was picked up a small number of times. J is TRBJ1-1 and V is TRBV15; no clear D gene. The CDR3 sequence is 14 residues long. Germline lookup yields CDR1 LNHNV and CDR2 YYDKDF (reference sequence). Trimming shortened V by 0 bases and J by 4 bases, and 9 bases separated the two germline ends. The CDR3 region is CATSRDGGVTEAFF. Written as DNA, the CDR3 is TGTGCCACCAGCAGAGATGGAGGAGTCACTGAAGCTTTCTTT.

This clonotype has only a few counts. CDR3 sequence reads: CSALRLDFQDTQYF. The CDR3 region has the DNA TGCAGTGCCCTACGGTTAGATTTTCAGGATACGCAGTATTTT. The rearrangement joins TRBV20-1 to TRBJ2-3; D is uncertain. The V end lost 6 bases, the J end lost 6 bases, and 19 bases lay between the germline ends. Germline lookup yields CDR1 DFQATT and CDR2 SNEGSKA (reference sequence). The CDR3 extends over 14 amino acids.

This clonotype was observed a handful of times. V is TRBV7-9 and J is TRBJ2-2, with no clear D. There are 15 residues in the CDR3. Germline V gene lookup returns CDR1 SEHNR and CDR2 FQNEAQ (reference sequence). Between the trimmed V and J ends, which lost 2 bases and 0 bases, there was a span of 7 bases. For the CDR3, the DNA is TGTGCCAGCAGCTTATTGGTCTCGAACACCGGGGAGCTGTTTTTT. It translates to CASSLLVSNTGELFF.

This clonotype showed up just a few times. The rearrangement links TRBV20-1 to TRBJ2-1; 11 bases map to TRBD2. The CDR3 consists of 14 residues. With V trimmed by 3 bases and J by 4 bases, 2 bases remained unmatched. Germline V gene sequence: CDR1 DFQATT, CDR2 SNEGSKA (reference sequence). The CDR3 region is CSARPSGGYNEQFF. DNA of the CDR3: TGCAGTGCTAGGCCTAGCGGGGGGTACAATGAGCAGTTCTTC.

The chain recombines TRBV5-1 with TRBJ1-2, with a weak D call TRBD1 (5 bases). V shed 1 base and J shed 4 bases, with 14 bases lying between them. The length of the CDR3 is 15 residues. The germline V gene has CDR1 SGHRS and CDR2 YFSETQ. The CDR3 region has the DNA TGCGCCAGCAGCTTGAGGCAGGGATACAGCTATGGCTACACCTTC. The encoded protein is CASSLRQGYSYGYTF.

The CDR3 coding sequence is TGCAGTGCTTCGCCCGGGGAGACCCAGTACTTC. This translates into CSASPGETQYF. This chain joins TRBV20-1 and TRBJ2-5; no clear D gene. Germline V gene data show CDR1 as DFQATT and CDR2 as SNEGSKA (reference sequence). This CDR3 is built from 11 residues. V dropped 5 bases and J dropped 5 bases, with 9 bases sitting between them.

This sequence joins TRBV20-1 and TRBJ1-2; no clear D gene. V was clipped by 0 bases and J by 7 bases, with 12 bases between them. The CDR3 is made up of 13 amino acids. CDR1 and CDR2 (germline): DFQATT, SNEGSKA (reference sequence). CDR3 amino acids: CSARDLGISGYTF. CDR3 nucleotide sequence: TGCAGTGCTAGAGATTTGGGGATAAGTGGCTACACCTTC.

The gene calls are TRBV6-5 and TRBJ2-3; 11 bases line up with TRBD1. This CDR3 spans 14 amino acids. With V trimmed by 10 bases and J by 2 bases, 5 bases remained unmatched. Germline loops: CDR1 MNHEY, CDR2 SVGAGI. The CDR3 loop reads CATGQGANTDTQYF. CDR3 DNA sequence: TGTGCCACCGGACAGGGGGCTAACACAGATACGCAGTATTTT.

There are a few counts of this clonotype. The rearrangement joins TRBV27 to TRBJ2-6, with unresolved D. From germline, CDR1 is MNHEY and CDR2 SMNVEV (reference sequence). The CDR3 totals 14 residues. V lost 7 bases and J 0 bases, leaving 7 bases between the germline ends. The CDR3 DNA follows: TGTGCCAGCAAAACAGTCTCTGGGGCCAACGTCCTGACTTTC. Its protein product is CASKTVSGANVLTF.

This chain connects TRBV12-3 or TRBV12-4 to TRBJ2-5, with D possibly being TRBD1 or TRBD2 (5 bases each). The CDR3 length is 13 residues. Trimming shortened V by 7 bases and J by 3 bases, and 12 bases separated the two germline ends. The CDR3 DNA reads TGTGCCAGCATACCCGGGGCCGAAGAGACCCAGTACTTC. Translation: CASIPGAEETQYF.

The rearrangement uses TRBV6-6 and TRBJ1-2; possible D gene TRBD1, 5 bases. Germline V lookup: CDR1 MNHNY, CDR2 SVGAGI (reference sequence). V was pared by 6 bases and J by 0 bases, with 14 bases between. CDR3 length: 15 residues. This chain's CDR3 is CASRDWDGTNYGYTF. CDR3 sequence (DNA): TGTGCCAGCAGGGATTGGGACGGTACTAACTATGGCTACACCTTC.

Details on this clonotype: The junction shows a germline mismatch at one end, possibly a read error. V usage is TRBV2 and J usage is TRBJ2-5; D remains ambiguous. This CDR3 is 11 amino acids long. Germline V CDR1 and CDR2: SNHLY, FYNNEI. CDR3 amino acids: CATPPLESQYF. The CDR3 nucleotides are TGTGCCACCCCCCCGCTGGAGAGCCAGTACTTC.

This clonotype turned up a few times. The V call is TRBV5-1, the J call TRBJ1-1; the D gene is possibly TRBD1 (6 bases). Trimming left V 2 bases short and J 10 bases short, with 18 bases between. This CDR3 is 14 amino acids long. The V gene's germline CDR1 is SGHRS and CDR2 YFSETQ. The CDR3 region has the DNA TGCGCCAGCAGCTTATCTACAGGGAATGGGAGAGCTTTCTTT. It translates to CASSLSTGNGRAFF.

V and J are TRBV28 and TRBJ2-2; no definite D call. V was shortened by 6 bases and J by 2 bases, with 13 bases between the two germline ends. CDR1 is MDHEN and CDR2 is SYDVKM in the germline V gene. The CDR3 is 15 residues long. CDR3 nucleotide sequence: TGTGCCAGCAGCCCTCCAGTTCGAAACACCGGGGAGCTGTTTTTT. Translated, it gives CASSPPVRNTGELFF.

V gene TRBV7-8 combines with J gene TRBJ1-2; perhaps TRBD1 as D (5 bases). V shed 6 bases and J shed 3 bases, with 11 bases lying between them. The germline gives CDR1 SGHVS, CDR2 FQNEAQ. The CDR3 is made up of 13 amino acids. The CDR3 DNA reads as TGTGCCAGCAGACCTGACAGTGACTATGGCTACACCTTC. Protein: CASRPDSDYGYTF.

V and J are TRBV18 and TRBJ2-2; possibly TRBD1 for D (5 bases). The CDR3 sequence is 14 residues long. The ends were cut back, 5 bases at V and 2 bases at J, with 9 bases in the middle. Germline lookup yields CDR1 KGHSH and CDR2 LQKENI. The CDR3 loop is CASSADRNTGELFF. CDR3 in DNA: TGTGCCAGCTCAGCCGACAGAAACACCGGGGAGCTGTTTTTT.

The V call is TRBV7-6, the J call TRBJ2-7; no definite D call. CDR3 size: 13 residues. The V gene lost 0 bases and the J gene lost 2 bases, with 5 bases spanning the gap. Per germline, CDR1 SGHVS and CDR2 FNYEAQ. CDR3 protein: CASSLAPAYEQYF. CDR3 sequence (DNA): TGTGCCAGCAGCTTAGCGCCAGCCTACGAGCAGTACTTC. Supplemented by reference TRBV7-6 and TRBJ2-7, the full variable domain reads GAGVSQSPRYKVTKRGQDVALRCDPISGHVSLYWYRQALGQGPEFLTYFNYEAQQDKSGLPNDRFSAERPEGSISTLTIQRTEQRDSAMYRCASSLAPAYEQYFGPGTRLTVT.